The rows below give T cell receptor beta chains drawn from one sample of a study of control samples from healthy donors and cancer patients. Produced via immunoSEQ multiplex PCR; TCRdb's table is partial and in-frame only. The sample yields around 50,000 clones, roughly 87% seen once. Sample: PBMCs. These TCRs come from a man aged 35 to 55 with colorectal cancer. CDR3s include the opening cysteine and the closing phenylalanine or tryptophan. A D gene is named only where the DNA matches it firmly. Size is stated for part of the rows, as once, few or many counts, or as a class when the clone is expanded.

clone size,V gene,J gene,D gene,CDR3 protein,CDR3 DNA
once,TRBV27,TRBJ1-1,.,CASIPPPQGRNHNTEAFF,TGTGCCAGCATCCCCCCCCCGCAGGGGCGGAACCATAACACTGAAGCTTTCTTT
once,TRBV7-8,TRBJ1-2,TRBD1,CASSHRGAYGYTF,TGTGCCAGCAGCCACAGGGGCGCCTATGGCTACACCTTC
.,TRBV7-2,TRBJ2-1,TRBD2,CASSPSGRAYNEQFF,TGTGCCAGCAGCCCCAGCGGGAGGGCCTACAATGAGCAGTTCTTC
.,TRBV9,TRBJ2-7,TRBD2,CASPQSQASGILSSYEQYF,TGTGCCAGCCCACAATCACAGGCTAGCGGGATTCTTAGCTCCTACGAGCAGTACTTC
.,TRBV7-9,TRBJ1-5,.,CAATRGGDAQPQHF,TGTGCCGCGACACGGGGGGGTGATGCGCAGCCCCAGCATTTT
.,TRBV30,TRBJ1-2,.,CAWRELNYGYTF,TGTGCCTGGAGGGAACTCAACTATGGCTACACCTTC
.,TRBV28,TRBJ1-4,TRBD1,CASSLSQGQANEKLFF,TGTGCCAGCAGTTTATCCCAGGGACAGGCTAATGAAAAACTGTTTTTT
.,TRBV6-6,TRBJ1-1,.,CASSPGAGNTEAFF,TGTGCCAGCAGCCCGGGAGCTGGGAACACTGAAGCTTTCTTT
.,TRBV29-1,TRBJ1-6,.,CSVPPAGRTSPLHF,TGCAGCGTTCCCCCCGCGGGGCGTACTTCACCCCTCCACTTT
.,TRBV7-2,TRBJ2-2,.,CASSLAGRRANTGELFF,TGTGCCAGCAGCTTGGCAGGACGAAGAGCGAACACCGGGGAGCTGTTTTTT
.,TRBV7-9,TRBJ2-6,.,CASVPRGIGSGANVLTF,TGTGCCAGCGTCCCCAGGGGAATTGGTTCTGGGGCCAACGTCCTGACTTTC
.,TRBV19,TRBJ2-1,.,CASSISVGLPYNEQFF,TGTGCCAGTAGTATTAGTGTAGGCCTCCCCTACAATGAGCAGTTCTTC
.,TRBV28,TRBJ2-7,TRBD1,CASSPGQGYEQYF,TGTGCCAGCAGTCCTGGACAGGGCTACGAGCAGTACTTC
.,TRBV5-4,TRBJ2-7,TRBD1,CASSFPGQAYEQYF,TGTGCCAGCAGCTTTCCGGGACAGGCCTACGAGCAGTACTTC
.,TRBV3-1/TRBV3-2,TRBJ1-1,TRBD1,CASSQGTWTGRTEAFF,TGTGCCAGCAGCCAAGGAACCTGGACAGGGAGAACTGAAGCTTTCTTT
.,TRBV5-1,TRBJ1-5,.,CASSRYLGDQPQHF,TGCGCCAGCAGCCGCTATCTGGGGGATCAGCCCCAGCATTTT
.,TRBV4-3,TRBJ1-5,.,CASSQASGLNQPQHF,TGCGCCAGCAGCCAAGCGTCCGGGTTAAATCAGCCCCAGCATTTT
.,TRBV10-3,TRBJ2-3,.,CAISEREGRGSTDTQYF,TGTGCCATCAGTGAGAGGGAGGGCAGGGGGAGCACAGATACGCAGTATTTT
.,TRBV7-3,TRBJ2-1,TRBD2,CASSLLAGAQIGEQFF,TGTGCCAGCAGCCTACTAGCGGGAGCCCAGATAGGTGAGCAGTTCTTC
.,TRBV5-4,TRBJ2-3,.,CASRSGDTQYF,TGTGCCAGCAGGTCGGGAGATACGCAGTATTTT
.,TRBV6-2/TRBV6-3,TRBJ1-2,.,CASSSPATGRLGYTF,TGTGCCAGCAGTTCTCCAGCGACAGGCAGGCTTGGCTACACCTTC
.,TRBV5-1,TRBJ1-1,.,CASMLDTEAFF,TGCGCCAGCATGCTGGACACTGAAGCTTTCTTT
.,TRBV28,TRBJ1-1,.,CASSLRGVNTEAFF,TGTGCCAGCAGTTTAAGGGGGGTAAACACTGAAGCTTTCTTT
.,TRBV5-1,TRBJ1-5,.,CASSLGQSNQPQHF,TGCGCCAGCAGCTTGGGCCAGAGCAATCAGCCCCAGCATTTT
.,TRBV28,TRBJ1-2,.,CASRRGGDNGYTF,TGTGCCAGCAGGAGAGGGGGTGACAATGGCTACACCTTC
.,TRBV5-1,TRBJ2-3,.,CASSLAAGTTDTQYF,TGCGCCAGCAGCTTGGCCGCAGGGACCACAGATACGCAGTATTTT
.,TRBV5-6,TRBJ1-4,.,CASSLEGRGLLSEKLFF,TGTGCCAGCAGCTTGGAGGGTCGGGGGCTGCTGAGTGAAAAACTGTTTTTT
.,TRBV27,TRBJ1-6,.,CASSLTGMYNSPLHF,TGTGCCAGCAGTCTTACAGGAATGTATAATTCACCCCTCCACTTT
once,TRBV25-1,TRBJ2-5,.,CASSIGETQYF,TGTGCCAGCAGTATTGGGGAGACCCAGTACTTC
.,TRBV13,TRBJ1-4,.,CASSPHRASNEKLFF,TGTGCCAGCAGCCCCCACAGGGCTTCTAATGAAAAACTGTTTTTT
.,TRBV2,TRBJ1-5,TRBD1,CATSGQGNQPQHF,TGTGCCACCTCGGGACAGGGGAACCAGCCCCAGCATTTT
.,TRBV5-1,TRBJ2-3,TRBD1,CASTKTGTGEADTQYF,TGCGCCAGCACCAAAACCGGGACAGGGGAGGCAGATACGCAGTATTTT
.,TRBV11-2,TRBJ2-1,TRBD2,CASSLVLLTSGEFYNEQFF,TGTGCCAGCAGCTTAGTTCTTCTGACTAGCGGAGAGTTCTACAATGAGCAGTTCTTC
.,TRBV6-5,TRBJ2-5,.,CASRLAGVETQYF,TGTGCCAGCAGGCTAGCCGGAGTAGAGACCCAGTACTTC
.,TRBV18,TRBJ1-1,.,CASSPVEGNTEAFF,TGTGCCAGCTCACCAGTGGAGGGGAACACTGAAGCTTTCTTT
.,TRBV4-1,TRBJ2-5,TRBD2,CASSLLGTSGKETQYF,TGCGCCAGCAGCCTTCTCGGGACTAGCGGGAAAGAGACCCAGTACTTC
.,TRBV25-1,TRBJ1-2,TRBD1,CASSGGQANYGYTF,TGTGCCAGCAGTGGGGGACAGGCGAACTATGGCTACACCTTC
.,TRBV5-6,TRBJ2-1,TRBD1,CASSLAHRGFPPEQFF,TGTGCCAGCAGCTTGGCGCACAGGGGTTTTCCCCCCGAGCAGTTCTTC
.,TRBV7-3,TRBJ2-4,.,CASSHRIAPQYF,TGTGCCAGCAGCCACCGAATAGCGCCACAGTACTTC
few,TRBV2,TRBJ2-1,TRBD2,CATKGGSGRSNEQFF,TGTGCCACCAAGGGGGGTAGCGGGAGATCTAATGAGCAGTTCTTC
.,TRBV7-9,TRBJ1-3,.,CASSLDFQVLGALRNTIYF,TGTGCCAGCAGCTTAGATTTTCAGGTGCTGGGGGCTTTACGAAACACCATATATTTT
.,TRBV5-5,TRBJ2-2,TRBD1,CASSRTGGAVTGELFF,TGTGCCAGCAGCCGGACAGGGGGCGCCGTCACCGGGGAGCTGTTTTTT
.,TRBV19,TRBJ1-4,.,CASSSVDSGEKLFF,TGTGCCAGTAGTTCTGTAGACTCCGGTGAAAAACTGTTTTTT
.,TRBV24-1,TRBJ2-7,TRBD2,CATSAAGGLREQYF,TGTGCCACCAGTGCAGCGGGAGGGCTCCGCGAGCAGTACTTC
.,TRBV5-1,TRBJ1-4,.,CASAGAATNEKLFF,TGCGCCAGCGCAGGGGCCGCAACTAATGAAAAACTGTTTTTT
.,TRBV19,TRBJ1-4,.,CASSSWGGEKLFF,TGTGCCAGTAGTAGTTGGGGAGGGGAAAAACTGTTTTTT
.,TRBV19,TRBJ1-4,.,CASSTYLETNEKLFF,TGTGCCAGTAGTACCTACCTAGAAACTAATGAAAAACTGTTTTTT